The rows below give T cell receptor beta chains drawn from one sample of a study of identifying expanded T cells in peripheral blood. Profiled with immunoSEQ multiplex PCR; TCRdb holds only in-frame clones, not every one. The top ten hold 16% of the sample, which has approximately 110,000 clones, more than 85% seen once. Sequenced material: blood. The receptors stem from a person aged 18-70 years in good health. The CDR3 runs from the conserved cysteine through the conserved F or W. D genes are given only for firm matches. Part of the rows lack a size; the others show once, few, many or a class for expanded clones.

TRBD2	TRBJ2-7	-	TRBV27	TGTGCCAGCAGTCTGTTAGCGGGGTCTCGGGTCGAGCAGTACTTC	CASSLLAGSRVEQYF
-	TRBJ1-1	-	TRBV5-6	TGTGCCAGCAGCTTGGTACGGCTTCTGAACACTGAAGCTTTCTTT	CASSLVRLLNTEAFF
TRBD1	TRBJ1-2	-	TRBV28	TGTGCCAGCAGTTCCCGTTCCGACAGGGGGTATGGCTACACCTTC	CASSSRSDRGYGYTF
-	TRBJ1-2	-	TRBV7-8	TGTGCCAGCACCTCCCGGGGTGCAGTTGGACCGTGGGGCTACACCTTC	CASTSRGAVGPWGYTF
TRBD2	TRBJ2-3	-	TRBV5-1	TGCGCCAGCAGCCCGGGACTAGCGGGGCCTTCTAGCACAGATACGCAGTATTTT	CASSPGLAGPSSTDTQYF
-	TRBJ2-1	-	TRBV4-3	TGCGCCAGCAGCCAAGGGGCCGCGGGTGAGCAGTTCTTC	CASSQGAAGEQFF
-	TRBJ1-1	-	TRBV6-1	TGTGCCAGCAGTGAATATATTGGACAGCTGAACACTGAAGCTTTCTTT	CASSEYIGQLNTEAFF
TRBD1	TRBJ1-5	-	TRBV4-1	TGCGCCAGCAGCCATCCTGACAGGGTGACTCAGCCCCAGCATTTT	CASSHPDRVTQPQHF
-	TRBJ1-6	-	TRBV15	TGTGCCACCAGCAGAGATGGGGAAAATTCACCCCTCCACTTT	CATSRDGENSPLHF
-	TRBJ2-5	-	TRBV7-6	TGTGCCAGCAGCTTAACCCGGTACCAAGAGACCCAGTACTTC	CASSLTRYQETQYF
TRBD1	TRBJ2-1	-	TRBV6-5	TGTGCCATCTATCCCGGGACAGGGTTGGATCGGTTCTTC	CAIYPGTGLDRFF
TRBD2	TRBJ2-2	-	TRBV7-9	TGTGCCAGCAGCTTAGGGGGACTAGCGGGCGACACCGGGGAGCTGTTTTTT	CASSLGGLAGDTGELFF
-	TRBJ1-1	-	TRBV10-3	TGTGCCATCAGTGAGTCCCTGACAGGCGGTGGGAACACTGAAGCTTTCTTT	CAISESLTGGGNTEAFF
TRBD2	TRBJ2-3	-	TRBV7-9	TGTGCCAGCAGCCCACTAAGCGGGGGCCTACGATACACAGATACGCAGTATTTT	CASSPLSGGLRYTDTQYF
-	TRBJ2-5	-	TRBV18	TGTGCCAGCTCACCGCCGGGAGCAGGTCAGACCCAGTACTTC	CASSPPGAGQTQYF
-	TRBJ2-2	-	TRBV29-1	TGCAGCGTGGGGTCCGGGGGATTCGGCGGGGAGCTGTTTTTT	CSVGSGGFGGELFF
TRBD1	TRBJ1-6	-	TRBV7-2	TGTGCCAGCAGCATACAGGGGAATTCACCCCTCCACTTT	CASSIQGNSPLHF
-	TRBJ2-7	-	TRBV5-1	TGCGCCAGCAGCTTGGGACAGGTTGGTGGCGAGCAGTACTTC	CASSLGQVGGEQYF
TRBD1	TRBJ1-2	-	TRBV13	TGTGCCAGCAGCCGGGGACAGAACCTTAACTATGGCTACACCTTC	CASSRGQNLNYGYTF
-	TRBJ2-1	-	TRBV5-6	TGTGCCAGCAGCCCCGACTACTCCTACAATGAGCAGTTCTTC	CASSPDYSYNEQFF
-	TRBJ2-1	few	TRBV9	TGTGCCAGCAGCGTAGACGGGTGGGAGCAGTTCTTC	CASSVDGWEQFF
TRBD1	TRBJ2-1	few	TRBV18	TGTGCCAGCTCACTAAACAGGGGGTACTCCTACAATGAGCAGTTCTTC	CASSLNRGYSYNEQFF
-	TRBJ1-1	-	TRBV4-2	TGTGCCAGCAGCTTCCAGAAGGCGAACACTGAAGCTTTCTTT	CASSFQKANTEAFF
TRBD1	TRBJ2-7	-	TRBV7-9	TGTGCCAGCAGCTCAGATCGGGACAGATTTTACGAGCAGTACTTC	CASSSDRDRFYEQYF
TRBD1	TRBJ2-7	-	TRBV7-2	TGTGCCAGCAGCTTCCGGGACAGGACCTACGAGCAGTACTTC	CASSFRDRTYEQYF
-	TRBJ2-3	-	TRBV6-1	TGTGCCAGCAGTGAAAAGTATTTT	CASSEKYF
TRBD2	TRBJ2-3	once	TRBV5-8	TGTGCCAGCAGCTCCCAGGTTGCGGGGGGAGGAGATACGCAGTATTTT	CASSSQVAGGGDTQYF
TRBD1	TRBJ2-7	-	TRBV7-9	TGTGCCAGCAGCTTGGGACAGGGAATTATGTACGAGCAGTACTTC	CASSLGQGIMYEQYF
-	TRBJ2-6	-	TRBV6-4	TGTGCCAGCAGTGCTACAGGGTTATCCGGGGCCAACGTCCTGACTTTC	CASSATGLSGANVLTF
-	TRBJ1-2	-	TRBV6-5	TGTGCCACCCATAGGGGTTATGGCTACACCTTC	CATHRGYGYTF
-	TRBJ1-5	-	TRBV5-5	TGTGCCAGCAGCTTGGTGGCTAGCCAAAATAGCAATCAGCCCCAGCATTTT	CASSLVASQNSNQPQHF
-	TRBJ2-5	-	TRBV14	TGTGCCAGCAGCCAGGTTCGGCAGGGTGGGACCCAGTACTTC	CASSQVRQGGTQYF
TRBD1	TRBJ1-1	-	TRBV18	TGTGCCAGCTCACACGATCAAGACAGGGTCAGATCTACTGAAGCTTTCTTT	CASSHDQDRVRSTEAFF
-	TRBJ2-5	-	TRBV28	TGTGCCAGCAGTTTTAGGGCCCGGTACCAAGAGACCCAGTACTTC	CASSFRARYQETQYF
-	TRBJ2-7	-	TRBV19	TGTGCCAGTAGTCCCCTGGGCCGACAGGGACTCTACGAGCAGTACTTC	CASSPLGRQGLYEQYF
-	TRBJ2-5	-	TRBV7-6	TGTGCCAGCAGCTTAGCTATTCGGGGGGAGACCCAGTACTTC	CASSLAIRGETQYF
-	TRBJ2-1	once	TRBV19	TGTGCCAGTAGTGGGGGGGGCAGAAACAATGAGCAGTTCTTC	CASSGGGRNNEQFF
-	TRBJ1-4	many	TRBV30	TGTGCCTGGAGCAGGACAGAGGGCGCCGCCCGGCCAAAACTGTTTTTT	CAWSRTEGAARPKLFF
-	TRBJ1-4	-	TRBV28	TGTGCCAGCAGTTTAATAGGGTCAGGCCAACGACTGTTTTTT	CASSLIGSGQRLFF